A single sample is the source of the 11 T cell receptor beta chains below, sequenced in a study of blood T cell repertoires in COVID-19. Here immunoSEQ multiplex PCR was the method, and the copy in TCRdb shows in-frame clones only, minus some. Of 95,000 to 150,000 clones listed, 80% to 90% are singletons. Source material: peripheral blood. The receptors come from a woman in her forties or fifties with acute or convalescent COVID-19.

The CDR3 sequence is CASSFREQETQYF. CDR3 sequence (DNA): TGTGCCAGCAGTTTCCGGGAACAAGAGACCCAGTACTTC. This rearrangement joins TRBV6-1 to TRBJ2-5, with D maybe TRBD2 (5 bases). CDR1 and CDR2 from the germline V gene are MNHNS and SASEGT. CDR3 length: 13 residues. Between the trimmed V and J ends, which lost 5 bases and 2 bases, there was a span of 9 bases.

V and J are TRBV12-3 or TRBV12-4 and TRBJ1-2; 7 bases align to TRBD1. The CDR3 spans 13 residues. The ends lost 3 bases at V and 8 bases at J; junction bases unmatched: 6. CDR3 residues: CASSFTGVKGYTF. The CDR3 DNA follows: TGTGCCAGCAGTTTTACAGGGGTTAAGGGCTACACCTTC.

The V and J genes are TRBV6-2 or TRBV6-3 and TRBJ1-6; no clear D. Germline V gene data show CDR1 as MNHEY and CDR2 as SVGEGT. This CDR3 is built from 13 residues. V lost 0 bases and J 10 bases, leaving 7 bases between the germline ends. The CDR3 DNA reads as TGTGCCAGCAGTTACTCGATCGGGTCACCCCTCCACTTT. Encoded protein: CASSYSIGSPLHF.

The chain uses TRBV7-9 and TRBJ2-3; TRBD1 aligns across 7 bases. The CDR3 contains 13 residues. The germline CDR1 and CDR2 sequences are SEHNR and FQNEAQ (reference sequence). With 8 bases clipped from V and 1 base from J, the junction kept 3 bases outside the gene matches. CDR3 sequence: CASDGQGTDTQYF. CDR3 nucleotides: TGTGCCAGCGACGGACAGGGCACAGATACGCAGTATTTT.

The chain combines TRBV24-1 with TRBJ1-5; D not resolved. The germline V gene encodes CDR1 KGHDR and CDR2 SFDVKD. V lost 5 bases to trimming and J lost 2 bases, with 15 bases between them. The CDR3 is 16 residues long. In nucleotides, the CDR3 is TGTGCCACCAGTGGCTCTGACATTCGCGGCAATCAGCCCCAGCATTTT. It codes for CATSGSDIRGNQPQHF.

This clone was seen a single time. The J gene is TRBJ2-2, the V gene TRBV27; TRBD1 matches at 8 bases. CDR1 and CDR2 from the germline V gene are MNHEY and SMNVEV (reference sequence). J lost 5 bases, V lost 5 bases, and 4 bases had no gene match. The CDR3 is 14 residues long. In DNA, the CDR3 is TGTGCCAGCAGTGACAGGGGCCTTACCGGGGAGCTGTTTTTT. It specifies CASSDRGLTGELFF.

J is TRBJ1-1 and V is TRBV5-4; D remains ambiguous. The CDR3 consists of 14 residues. Germline V lookup: CDR1 SGHNT, CDR2 YYREEE (reference sequence). The ends were cut back, 5 bases at V and 1 base at J, with 12 bases in the middle. CDR3 sequence (DNA): TGTGCCAGCAGAAAAGAGGTTTCGAACACTGAAGCTTTCTTT. Translation gives CASRKEVSNTEAFF. The entire variable domain, with the rest obtained from reference TRBV5-4 and TRBJ1-1, is as follows: ETGVTQSPTHLIKTRGQQVTLRCSSQSGHNTVSWYQQALGQGPQFIFQYYREEENGRGNFPPRFSGLQFPNYSSELNVNALELDDSALYLCASRKEVSNTEAFFGQGTRLTVV.

This chain links TRBV7-8 with TRBJ2-1; 8 bases fit TRBD2. This CDR3 is built from 13 residues. CDR1 is SGHVS, CDR2 FQNEAQ, per germline. The ends lost 8 bases at V and 4 bases at J; junction bases unmatched: 4. CDR3 region: CASVLAEYNEQFF. CDR3 DNA: TGTGCCAGCGTACTAGCGGAGTACAATGAGCAGTTCTTC. Using reference TRBV7-8 and TRBJ2-1 for the parts outside the CDR3, the full variable domain is GAGVSQSPRYKVAKRGQDVALRCDPISGHVSLFWYQQALGQGPEFLTYFQNEAQLDKSGLPSDRFFAERPEGSVSTLKIQRTQQEDSAVYLCASVLAEYNEQFFGPGTRLTVL.

In its sample, this clone is medium-sized. This chain joins TRBV6-5 and TRBJ2-7; D is uncertain. CDR1 and CDR2 (germline): MNHEY, SVGAGI. The CDR3 runs to 12 residues. Trimming cost V 8 bases and J 0 bases, with 8 bases left between them. CDR3 protein: CASGQLSYEQYF. The CDR3 DNA follows: TGTGCCAGCGGGCAACTCTCCTACGAGCAGTACTTC.

This chain connects TRBV30 to TRBJ1-5; 9 positions agree with TRBD1. This CDR3 comprises 14 residues. The trim removed 3 bases at V and 5 bases at J, leaving 5 bases unmatched. Germline CDR1 GTSNPN, CDR2 SVGIG (reference sequence). CDR3 sequence (DNA): TGTGCCTGGAGCGGGACAGGGCCCTATCAGCCCCAGCATTTT. Protein: CAWSGTGPYQPQHF.

The chain has TRBV30 and TRBJ2-7; TRBD2 agrees at 8 bases. The CDR3 runs 14 residues. The germline gives CDR1 GTSNPN, CDR2 SVGIG (reference sequence). V lost 8 bases and J lost 5; bases outside the gene matches: 14. Here the CDR3 DNA reads TGTGCCCTCGCGGCGGGGGGCAGGGTTCACGAGCAGTACTTC. Its protein product is CALAAGGRVHEQYF. The full variable domain, its missing parts supplied by reference TRBV30 and TRBJ2-7, is SQTIHQWPATLVQPVGSPLSLECTVEGTSNPNLYWYRQAAGRGLQLLFYSVGIGQISSEVPQNLSASRPQDRQFILSSKKLLLSDSGFYLCALAAGGRVHEQYFGPGTRLTVT.